The clone carrying this T cell receptor beta chain was seen repeatedly, ten times or more. Its antigen is not known. This sample was taken from a study of CD8 T cells in ankylosing spondylitis. By quantitative 5'-RACE with molecular barcodes, the TCR beta libraries were made. TCRdb independently ran MiXCR on the 5' RACE reads; one entry per CDR3 protein. The data show about 330,000 distinct CDR3 sequences, with less than 9.5% seen just once and less than 15% held by the top ten. Germline CDR1 reads DFQATT; CDR2 reads SNEGSKA (reference sequence). Trimming cost V 6 bases and J 4 bases; bases outside gene matches: 7. This CDR3 has 14 amino acids. Study-wide results and limits: Ankylosing spondylitis blood appeared to be characterized by a TCR beta motif of 8 or 9 highly homologous variants. Relatively scarce in peripheral blood, disease-linked clones were CD8+. Previous work reported some of these motif variants in the synovial fluid and blood of reactive arthritis.

The chain employs TRBV20-1 and TRBJ2-1, with 9 bases lining up with TRBD1. The clonotype was recovered from a male donor with ankylosing spondylitis. The sequenced material came from blood, either unsorted or a sorted T cell fraction (not recorded which). CDR3 sequence: CSALGDREYNEQFF. The CDR3 DNA is TGCAGTGCCCTGGGGGACAGGGAGTACAATGAGCAGTTCTTC.